The 15 T cell receptor beta chains below were found in one sample sequenced in a study of T-cell reconstitution after alpha-beta-depleted transplantation in children. The TCRbeta library was prepared with unique molecular identifiers. One entry per CDR3 protein results from TCRdb running MiXCR on the PCR reads. The top ten clones hold 2% to 3% of a sample with a few hundred thousand distinct CDR3 sequences, under 13% of them seen once. Sequenced here: PBMCs from the stem cell graft donor, sampled from the stem cell graft. The source of these receptors is a human donor who donated a stem cell graft to a child with acute lymphoblastic leukemia.

This clonotype has only a few counts. The chain is built from TRBV7-8 and TRBJ1-1; D perhaps matches TRBD1 (5 bases). CDR1 is SGHVS, CDR2 FQNEAQ, per germline. V shed 3 bases and J shed 2 bases, with 10 bases lying between them. The CDR3 covers 14 residues. CDR3 sequence: CASSFRTSNTEAFF. For the CDR3, the DNA is TGTGCCAGCAGCTTCCGGACATCTAACACTGAAGCTTTCTTT. Full variable domain (remainder filled in from reference TRBV7-8 and TRBJ1-1): GAGVSQSPRYKVAKRGQDVALRCDPISGHVSLFWYQQALGQGPEFLTYFQNEAQLDKSGLPSDRFFAERPEGSVSTLKIQRTQQEDSAVYLCASSFRTSNTEAFFGQGTRLTVV.

The rearrangement joins TRBV4-3 to TRBJ2-3; 15 nucleotides line up with TRBD2. The germline V gene has CDR1 LGHNA and CDR2 YSLEER. The V gene end was trimmed by 0 bases and the J gene end by 3 bases; junction bases not matched to a gene: 10. The CDR3 is 20 amino acids. The CDR3 loop reads CASSQDGTSGRTGITDTQYF. In DNA form, the CDR3 reads TGCGCCAGCAGCCAAGACGGGACTAGCGGGAGGACGGGGATTACAGATACGCAGTATTTT.

This chain uses TRBV2 with TRBJ2-3; TRBD2 agrees at 7 bases. Germline CDR1 reads SNHLY; CDR2 reads FYNNEI. CDR3 size: 14 residues. Trimming removed 6 bases from V and 5 bases from J; junction bases left unmatched: 8. The CDR3 spells CASRASGLGDTQYF. CDR3 in DNA: TGTGCCAGCAGGGCTAGCGGTCTCGGAGATACGCAGTATTTT.

Here the CDR3 reads CASSLQAVRSYEQYF. In DNA form, the CDR3 reads TGTGCCAGCAGCCTACAGGCAGTCCGCTCCTACGAGCAGTACTTC. V gene TRBV7-2 combines with J gene TRBJ2-7; a weak D match, TRBD1 (5 bases). V dropped 5 bases and J dropped 0 bases, with 14 bases sitting between them. The germline V gene encodes CDR1 SGHTA and CDR2 FQGNSA. The CDR3 covers 15 residues.

The V call is TRBV4-2, the J call TRBJ2-6, with 7 bases that match TRBD2. The CDR3 length is 18 residues. The trim removed 3 bases at V and 0 bases at J, leaving 8 bases unmatched. Germline CDR1 is LGHNA and CDR2 is YNFKEQ. The CDR3 reads CASSQRGTVYSGANVLTF. CDR3 bases: TGTGCCAGCAGCCAGCGGGGGACTGTCTACTCTGGGGCCAACGTCCTGACTTTC.

This clonotype has ten or more counts. This chain links TRBV28 with TRBJ2-5, with unresolved D. The V gene's germline CDR1 is MDHEN and CDR2 SYDVKM. V was pared by 8 bases and J by 2 bases, with 6 bases between. This CDR3 region has 11 residues. The CDR3 nucleotides read TGTGCCAGCCGGCGGCAAGAGACCCAGTACTTC. Its protein is CASRRQETQYF.

This clonotype was counted at least ten times. The chain recombines TRBV2 with TRBJ2-7, with TRBD1 identical over 7 bases. Germline V gene sequence: CDR1 SNHLY, CDR2 FYNNEI. This CDR3 spans 14 amino acids. V trimming: 2 bases; J trimming: 5 bases; junction bases outside the gene matches: 6. The CDR3 nucleotides are TGTGCCAGCAGTGAATTCAGAGGGGGCGACGAGCAGTACTTC. It is translated as CASSEFRGGDEQYF. The whole variable domain, filled in from reference TRBV2 and TRBJ2-7, reads EPEVTQTPSHQVTQMGQEVILRCVPISNHLYFYWYRQILGQKVEFLVSFYNNEISEKSEIFDDQFSVERPDGSNFTLKIRSTKLEDSAMYFCASSEFRGGDEQYFGPGTRLTVT.

As to this clonotype: A much larger clone lies a single base off, so this may be a read error. The rearrangement joins TRBV7-9 to TRBJ1-5, with TRBD1 as a possible D gene (6 bases). This CDR3 is 16 amino acids long. Germline loops: CDR1 SEHNR, CDR2 FQNEAQ (reference sequence). Deletions cut 1 base from V and 5 bases from J, with 15 bases between. This CDR3 reads CASSLEFGTLYQPQHF. CDR3 sequence (DNA): TGTGCCAGCAGCTTAGAGTTTGGGACACTCTATCAGCCCCAGCATTTT.

This clonotype was detected many times. V is TRBV15 and J is TRBJ1-1, with D unresolved. CDR3 length: 12 residues. V lost 0 bases and J lost 7, with 6 bases in between. CDR1 and CDR2 from the germline V gene are LNHNV and YYDKDF (reference sequence). CDR3 in amino acids: CATSRELGEAFF. The CDR3 DNA reads TGTGCCACCAGCAGAGAGTTGGGTGAAGCTTTCTTT.

This clonotype was counted only a few times. The rearrangement uses TRBV4-2 and TRBJ1-5, with D possibly matching TRBD1 (6 bases). V lost 0 bases to trimming and J lost 6 bases, with 15 bases between them. CDR1 and CDR2 (germline): LGHNA, YNFKEQ. This CDR3 is built from 16 residues. For the CDR3, the DNA is TGTGCCAGCAGCCAAGAAGCCCAGGGGATGACTCAGCCCCAGCATTTT. This gives the protein CASSQEAQGMTQPQHF.

The CDR3 reads CASSFALAGGPKIPDTQYF. CDR3 bases: TGCGCCAGCAGCTTTGCCCTAGCGGGAGGGCCGAAGATTCCAGATACGCAGTATTTT. The genes are TRBV5-1 and TRBJ2-3; 12 bases agree with TRBD2. This CDR3 region has 19 residues. Losses at the gene ends were 2 bases for V and 4 bases for J; bases not matched to a gene: 14. Germline V CDR1 and CDR2: SGHRS, YFSETQ.

This clonotype was found many times. This chain links TRBV29-1 with TRBJ1-1; D is uncertain. V lost 2 bases and J lost 1, with 5 bases in between. There are 12 residues in the CDR3. Germline V gene data show CDR1 as SQVTM and CDR2 as ANQGSEA. CDR3 DNA: TGCAGCGTTGAAAGCAGGAACACTGAAGCTTTCTTT. Amino acid sequence: CSVESRNTEAFF.

In this sample, this clonotype turned up a few times. The CDR3 reads CSASLLKQGLAYEQYF. The CDR3 DNA reads as TGCAGTGCTAGCTTACTTAAGCAGGGTCTCGCCTACGAGCAGTACTTC. This rearrangement joins TRBV20-1 to TRBJ2-7, with D perhaps matching TRBD1 (5 bases). Germline CDR1 reads DFQATT; CDR2 reads SNEGSKA (reference sequence). The V gene lost 3 bases and the J gene lost 2 bases, with 20 bases spanning the gap. The CDR3 is made up of 16 amino acids.

This clonotype was observed a handful of times. The V call is TRBV15, the J call TRBJ1-3; D perhaps matches TRBD1 (5 bases). CDR1 is LNHNV and CDR2 is YYDKDF in the germline V gene (reference sequence). The CDR3 sequence is 16 residues long. With 1 base removed from V and 0 bases from J, the gap between germline ends came to 10 bases. CDR3 coding DNA: TGTGCCACCAGCAGAGGTCAGGGCATCTCTGGAAACACCATATATTTT. It is translated as CATSRGQGISGNTIYF.

This clonotype was picked up a small number of times. The chain links TRBV15 to TRBJ2-3; 12 positions match TRBD2. V trimming: 1 base; J trimming: 4 bases; junction bases outside the gene matches: 6. CDR3 length equals 17 residues. In germline, CDR1 is LNHNV, CDR2 YYDKDF (reference sequence). The chain's CDR3 is CATSRATSGRVADTQYF. In DNA form, the CDR3 reads TGTGCCACCAGCAGAGCGACTAGCGGGAGAGTAGCAGATACGCAGTATTTT.